The rows below give T cell receptor beta chains drawn from one sample of a study of cytomegalovirus exposure and HLA in healthy donors. Sequencing used immunoSEQ multiplex PCR; TCRdb keeps in-frame clones, though not all of them. The top ten hold 0.2% to 0.25% of the sample, which has about 240,000 clones, around 83% seen once. Sequenced input: PBMCs. All receptors come from a girl aged 2-10 years in good health and CMV-seronegative. Both conserved end residues are part of each CDR3. D genes are given only for firm matches. Only some rows state a clone size, as once, few, many or a class for expanded clones.

len: 15; d_gene: NA; v_gene: TRBV7-2; j_gene: TRBJ1-5; abundance: NA; CDR3nt: TGTGCCAGCAGCTTAGCGCAGGGGAAAAATCAGCCCCAGCATTTT; CDR3aa: CASSLAQGKNQPQHF
len: 16; d_gene: TRBD1; v_gene: TRBV18; j_gene: TRBJ2-6; abundance: NA; CDR3nt: TGTGCCAGCTCACCTGCGGACAGGGCTGGGGCCAACGTCCTGACTTTC; CDR3aa: CASSPADRAGANVLTF
len: 15; d_gene: NA; v_gene: TRBV7-8; j_gene: TRBJ2-1; abundance: NA; CDR3nt: TGTGCCAGCAGCTTCCGGACAGTCTCCTACAATGAGCAGTTCTTC; CDR3aa: CASSFRTVSYNEQFF
len: 14; d_gene: TRBD1; v_gene: TRBV19; j_gene: TRBJ2-7; abundance: once; CDR3nt: TGTGCCAGTAGTATGGTCAGGGGGCCCTACGAGCAGTACTTC; CDR3aa: CASSMVRGPYEQYF
len: 14; d_gene: TRBD1; v_gene: TRBV14; j_gene: TRBJ1-2; abundance: NA; CDR3nt: TGTGCCAGCAGCTCGACCGGGACAGGGTTTGGCTACACCTTC; CDR3aa: CASSSTGTGFGYTF
len: 14; d_gene: TRBD1; v_gene: TRBV27; j_gene: TRBJ2-7; abundance: NA; CDR3nt: TGTGCCAGCAGTTCCACGGGACAGTTATACGAGCAGTACTTC; CDR3aa: CASSSTGQLYEQYF
len: 14; d_gene: TRBD1; v_gene: TRBV5-3; j_gene: TRBJ1-1; abundance: NA; CDR3nt: TGTGCCAGAAGCTCTAAGGGGGCGGACACTGAAGCTTTCTTT; CDR3aa: CARSSKGADTEAFF
len: 13; d_gene: NA; v_gene: TRBV6-4; j_gene: TRBJ1-1; abundance: once; CDR3nt: TGTGCCAGCAGGGGGCGCGGGGGCACTGAAGCTTTCTTT; CDR3aa: CASRGRGGTEAFF
len: 13; d_gene: NA; v_gene: TRBV27; j_gene: TRBJ2-7; abundance: NA; CDR3nt: TGTGCCAGCAGGGGGCAGGAGAGCTACGAGCAGTACTTC; CDR3aa: CASRGQESYEQYF
len: 15; d_gene: TRBD2; v_gene: TRBV4-1; j_gene: TRBJ2-5; abundance: NA; CDR3nt: TGCGCCAGCAGCCCTACTAGCGGGGGGGCGGAGACCCAGTACTTC; CDR3aa: CASSPTSGGAETQYF
len: 13; d_gene: NA; v_gene: TRBV30; j_gene: TRBJ2-2; abundance: once; CDR3nt: TGTGCCTGGGCAACAGGGCCCACCGGGGAGCTGTTTTTT; CDR3aa: CAWATGPTGELFF
len: 18; d_gene: TRBD1; v_gene: TRBV19; j_gene: TRBJ1-1; abundance: NA; CDR3nt: TGTGCCAGTAGTGTGGGGACAGGGTTAGGTTTTGGAGACACTGAAGCTTTCTTT; CDR3aa: CASSVGTGLGFGDTEAFF
len: 15; d_gene: NA; v_gene: TRBV7-8; j_gene: TRBJ1-5; abundance: NA; CDR3nt: TGTGCCAGCAGCCCCCCCGCAGGGAAAAGTCAGCCCCAGCATTTT; CDR3aa: CASSPPAGKSQPQHF
len: 19; d_gene: TRBD2; v_gene: TRBV5-3; j_gene: TRBJ2-3; abundance: once; CDR3nt: TGTGCCAGAAGCGAGACTAGCGGGGGGGCCGAGTCGGTCACAGATACGCAGTATTTT; CDR3aa: CARSETSGGAESVTDTQYF
len: 11; d_gene: NA; v_gene: TRBV27; j_gene: TRBJ1-1; abundance: few; CDR3nt: TGTGCCAGCAGTTCTAACACTGAAGCTTTCTTT; CDR3aa: CASSSNTEAFF
len: 15; d_gene: NA; v_gene: TRBV15; j_gene: TRBJ1-1; abundance: NA; CDR3nt: TGTGCCACCAGCAGAGTTGGACAGCGCAACACTGAAGCTTTCTTT; CDR3aa: CATSRVGQRNTEAFF
len: 13; d_gene: NA; v_gene: TRBV29-1; j_gene: TRBJ1-1; abundance: NA; CDR3nt: TGCAGCGTTGCTAGAGGGAGGGACACTGAAGCTTTCTTT; CDR3aa: CSVARGRDTEAFF
len: 13; d_gene: TRBD1; v_gene: TRBV29-1; j_gene: TRBJ2-7; abundance: NA; CDR3nt: TGCAGCGCAAACAGGGGGCAGTTGGGCGAGCAGTACTTC; CDR3aa: CSANRGQLGEQYF
len: 17; d_gene: NA; v_gene: TRBV11-2; j_gene: TRBJ1-5; abundance: NA; CDR3nt: TGTGCCAGCAGCCTCTCCGGGGAACCAAGGAAGAATCAGCCCCAGCATTTT; CDR3aa: CASSLSGEPRKNQPQHF
len: 14; d_gene: NA; v_gene: TRBV13; j_gene: TRBJ2-7; abundance: NA; CDR3nt: TGTGCCAGCAGCCGGTCTCCTGACACGTACGAGCAGTACTTC; CDR3aa: CASSRSPDTYEQYF
len: 15; d_gene: TRBD1; v_gene: TRBV7-9; j_gene: TRBJ1-5; abundance: NA; CDR3nt: TGTGCCAGCAGCTTAGGGACAGGGGCCAATCAGCCCCAGCATTTT; CDR3aa: CASSLGTGANQPQHF
len: 15; d_gene: NA; v_gene: TRBV6-6; j_gene: TRBJ1-5; abundance: NA; CDR3nt: TGTGCCAGCAATGGGGGGGCCTCGTCGAATCAGCCCCAGCATTTT; CDR3aa: CASNGGASSNQPQHF
len: 14; d_gene: TRBD1; v_gene: TRBV6-1; j_gene: TRBJ2-7; abundance: NA; CDR3nt: TGTGCCAGTAAGACAGGGGGTAGCTCCTACGAGCAGTACTTC; CDR3aa: CASKTGGSSYEQYF
len: 13; d_gene: NA; v_gene: TRBV6-1; j_gene: TRBJ1-5; abundance: NA; CDR3nt: TGTGCCAGCAGTGAAAGAGGGAGGCAGCCCCAGCATTTT; CDR3aa: CASSERGRQPQHF
len: 13; d_gene: NA; v_gene: TRBV6-5; j_gene: TRBJ2-7; abundance: NA; CDR3nt: TGTGCCAGCAGTTACCAGGGCACCTACGAGCAGTACTTC; CDR3aa: CASSYQGTYEQYF
len: 15; d_gene: TRBD2; v_gene: TRBV5-1; j_gene: TRBJ2-2; abundance: NA; CDR3nt: TGCGCCAGCAGGCTGGGACTAGCGGCTACCGGGGAGCTGTTTTTT; CDR3aa: CASRLGLAATGELFF
len: 17; d_gene: TRBD1; v_gene: TRBV2; j_gene: TRBJ2-5; abundance: NA; CDR3nt: TGTGCCAGCAGTGAAGGGGCAGGGCAGGGGGCTAGGGAGACCCAGTACTTC; CDR3aa: CASSEGAGQGARETQYF
len: 12; d_gene: NA; v_gene: TRBV5-4; j_gene: TRBJ1-4; abundance: NA; CDR3nt: TGTGCCACCCGGGACTCTAATGAAAAACTGTTTTTT; CDR3aa: CATRDSNEKLFF
len: 15; d_gene: TRBD1; v_gene: TRBV19; j_gene: TRBJ1-2; abundance: NA; CDR3nt: TGTGCCAGTAGTATAGACCGGACAGGCAGTAGGGGCTACACCTTC; CDR3aa: CASSIDRTGSRGYTF
len: 15; d_gene: NA; v_gene: TRBV9; j_gene: TRBJ1-1; abundance: NA; CDR3nt: TGTGCCAGCAGCCCCTCCGGGGCGGGGATCACTGAAGCTTTCTTT; CDR3aa: CASSPSGAGITEAFF
len: 15; d_gene: NA; v_gene: TRBV28; j_gene: TRBJ1-5; abundance: NA; CDR3nt: TGTGCCAGCAGTCGGGAGACAGCGGTGAATCAGCCCCAGCACTTT; CDR3aa: CASSRETAVNQPQHF
len: 13; d_gene: TRBD1; v_gene: TRBV30; j_gene: TRBJ2-7; abundance: NA; CDR3nt: TGTGCCTGGAGTCACAGGGGTTCCTACGAGCAGTACTTC; CDR3aa: CAWSHRGSYEQYF
len: 16; d_gene: NA; v_gene: TRBV5-4; j_gene: TRBJ2-1; abundance: NA; CDR3nt: TGTGCCAGCAGCTTGGCCCCGCCGAGCTCCTACAATGAGCAGTTCTTC; CDR3aa: CASSLAPPSSYNEQFF
len: 15; d_gene: TRBD1; v_gene: TRBV19; j_gene: TRBJ2-6; abundance: NA; CDR3nt: TGTGCCAGTAGTAGGACAGGGACAGGGGCCAACGTCCTGACTTTC; CDR3aa: CASSRTGTGANVLTF
len: 16; d_gene: TRBD1; v_gene: TRBV10-2; j_gene: TRBJ2-7; abundance: NA; CDR3nt: TGCGCCAGCAGTGAGTCATTGGGACAGGGGGCGCAAGAGCAGTACTTC; CDR3aa: CASSESLGQGAQEQYF